This entry describes one T cell receptor beta chain. What it binds is not known. Clones were read by immunoSEQ multiplex PCR, and TCRdb kept only the in-frame ones, dropping some. Of about 68,000 clones in the sample, 75% to 85% were seen once. This entry comes from a study of OX40 agonist ivuxolimab in advanced cancers. Study context: Ivuxolimab was administered intravenously to patients at 0.01 to 10 mg/kg every 2 weeks.

At cycle 4 day 1, cycle 7 day 1, and baseline, blood was sampled. V trimming: 1 base; J trimming: 5 bases; junction bases outside the gene matches: 11. The CDR3 contains 18 residues. CDR1 and CDR2 (germline): SGHAT, FQNNGV. Study conclusions and caveats: On average, CD8+ T cells showed a greater number of expanded clones than CD4+.

The chain uses TRBV11-2 and TRBJ2-5, with TRBD2 identical over 12 bases. The source was CD4+ or CD8+ T cells sorted from blood, collected in a trial of the OX40 agonist ivuxolimab. This clonotype originated in an adult with an advanced solid tumor such as melanoma, head and neck, liver or kidney cancer. Here the CDR3 reads CASSLAPWTSGVMETQYF. CDR3 DNA: TGTGCCAGCAGCTTAGCCCCGTGGACTAGCGGGGTGATGGAGACCCAGTACTTC.